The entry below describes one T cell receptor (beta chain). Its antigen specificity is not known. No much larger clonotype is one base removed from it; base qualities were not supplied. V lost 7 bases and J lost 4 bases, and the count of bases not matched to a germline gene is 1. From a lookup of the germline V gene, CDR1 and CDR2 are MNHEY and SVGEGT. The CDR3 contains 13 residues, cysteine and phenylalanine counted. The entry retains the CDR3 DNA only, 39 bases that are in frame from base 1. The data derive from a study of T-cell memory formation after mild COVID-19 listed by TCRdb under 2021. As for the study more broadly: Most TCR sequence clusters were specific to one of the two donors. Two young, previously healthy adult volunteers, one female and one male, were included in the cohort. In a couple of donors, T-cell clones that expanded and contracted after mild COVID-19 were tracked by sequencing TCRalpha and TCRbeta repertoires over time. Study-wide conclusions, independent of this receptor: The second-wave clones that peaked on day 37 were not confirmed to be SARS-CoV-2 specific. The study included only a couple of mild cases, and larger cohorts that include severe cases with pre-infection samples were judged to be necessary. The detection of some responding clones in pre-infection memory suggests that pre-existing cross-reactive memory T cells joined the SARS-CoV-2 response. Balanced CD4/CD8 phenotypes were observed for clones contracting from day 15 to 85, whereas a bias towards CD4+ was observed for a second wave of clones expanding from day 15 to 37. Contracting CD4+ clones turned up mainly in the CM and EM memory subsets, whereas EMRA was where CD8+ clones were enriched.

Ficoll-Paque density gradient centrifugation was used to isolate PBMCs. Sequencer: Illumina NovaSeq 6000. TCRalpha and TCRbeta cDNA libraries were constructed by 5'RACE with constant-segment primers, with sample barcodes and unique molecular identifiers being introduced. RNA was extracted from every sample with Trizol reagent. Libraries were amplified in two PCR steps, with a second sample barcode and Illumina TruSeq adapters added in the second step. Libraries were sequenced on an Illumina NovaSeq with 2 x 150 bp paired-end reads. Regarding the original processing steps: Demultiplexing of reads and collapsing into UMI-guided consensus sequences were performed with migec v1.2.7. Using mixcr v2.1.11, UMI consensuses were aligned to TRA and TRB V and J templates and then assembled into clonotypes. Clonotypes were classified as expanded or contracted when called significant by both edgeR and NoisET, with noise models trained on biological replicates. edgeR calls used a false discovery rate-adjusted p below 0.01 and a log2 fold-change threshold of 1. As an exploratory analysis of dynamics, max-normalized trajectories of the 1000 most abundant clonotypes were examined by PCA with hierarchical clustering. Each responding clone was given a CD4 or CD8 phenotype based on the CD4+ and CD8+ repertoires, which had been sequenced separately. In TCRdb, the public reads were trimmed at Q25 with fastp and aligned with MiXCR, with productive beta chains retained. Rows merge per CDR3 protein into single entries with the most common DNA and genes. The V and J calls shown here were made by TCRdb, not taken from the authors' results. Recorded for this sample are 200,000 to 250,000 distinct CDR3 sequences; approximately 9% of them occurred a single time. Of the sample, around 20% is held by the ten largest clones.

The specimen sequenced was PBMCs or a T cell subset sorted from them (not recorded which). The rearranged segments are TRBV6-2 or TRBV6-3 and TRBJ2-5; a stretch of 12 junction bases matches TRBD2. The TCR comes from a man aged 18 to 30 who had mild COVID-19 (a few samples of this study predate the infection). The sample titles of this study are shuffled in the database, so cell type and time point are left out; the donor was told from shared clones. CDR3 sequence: CASTTSGGETQYF. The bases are TGTGCCAGCACGACTAGCGGGGGAGAGACCCAGTACTTC.